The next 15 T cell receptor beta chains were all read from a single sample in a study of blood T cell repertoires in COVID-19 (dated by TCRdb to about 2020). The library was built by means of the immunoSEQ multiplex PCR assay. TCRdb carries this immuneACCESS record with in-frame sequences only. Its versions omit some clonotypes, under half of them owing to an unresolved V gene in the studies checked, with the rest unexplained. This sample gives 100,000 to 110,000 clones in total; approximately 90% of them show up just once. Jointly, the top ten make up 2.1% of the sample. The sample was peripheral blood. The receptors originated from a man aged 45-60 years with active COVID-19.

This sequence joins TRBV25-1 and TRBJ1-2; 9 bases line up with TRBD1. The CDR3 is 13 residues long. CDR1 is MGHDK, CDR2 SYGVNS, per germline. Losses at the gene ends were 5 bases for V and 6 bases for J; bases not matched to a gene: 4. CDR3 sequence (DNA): TGTGCCAGCAGTTCCCGGGACAGGGATGGCTACACCTTC. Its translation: CASSSRDRDGYTF.

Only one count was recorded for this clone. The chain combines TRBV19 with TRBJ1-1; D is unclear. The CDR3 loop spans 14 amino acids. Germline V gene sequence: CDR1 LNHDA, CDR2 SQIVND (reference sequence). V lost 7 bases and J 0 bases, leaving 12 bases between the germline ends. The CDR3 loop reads CASMRGALNTEAFF. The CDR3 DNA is TGTGCCAGTATGCGGGGTGCTTTGAACACTGAAGCTTTCTTT.

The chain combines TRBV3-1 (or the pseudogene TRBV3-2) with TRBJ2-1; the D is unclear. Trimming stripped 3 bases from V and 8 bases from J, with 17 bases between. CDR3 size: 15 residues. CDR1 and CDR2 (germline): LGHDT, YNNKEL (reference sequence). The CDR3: CASSQALRVVDEQFF. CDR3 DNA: TGTGCCAGCAGCCAGGCCCTCCGGGTGGTTGATGAGCAGTTCTTC.

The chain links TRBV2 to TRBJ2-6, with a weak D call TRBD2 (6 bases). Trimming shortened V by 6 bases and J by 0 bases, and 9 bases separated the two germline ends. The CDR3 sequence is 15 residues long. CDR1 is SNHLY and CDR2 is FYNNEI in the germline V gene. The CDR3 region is CASRVGGSGANVLTF. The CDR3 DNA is TGTGCCAGCAGAGTGGGGGGCTCTGGGGCCAACGTCCTGACTTTC.

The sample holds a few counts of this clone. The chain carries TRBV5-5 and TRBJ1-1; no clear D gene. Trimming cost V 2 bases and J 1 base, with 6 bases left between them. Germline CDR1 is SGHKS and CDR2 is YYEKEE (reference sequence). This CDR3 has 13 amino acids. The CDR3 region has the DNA TGTGCCAGCAGCTTTATATCGAACACTGAAGCTTTCTTT. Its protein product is CASSFISNTEAFF.

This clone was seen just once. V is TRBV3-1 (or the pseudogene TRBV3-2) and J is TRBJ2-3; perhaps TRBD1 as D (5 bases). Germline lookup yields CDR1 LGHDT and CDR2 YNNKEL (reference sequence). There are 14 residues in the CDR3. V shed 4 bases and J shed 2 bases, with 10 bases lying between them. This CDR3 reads CASSRKGFTDTQYF. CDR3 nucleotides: TGTGCCAGCAGCCGTAAGGGGTTCACAGATACGCAGTATTTT.

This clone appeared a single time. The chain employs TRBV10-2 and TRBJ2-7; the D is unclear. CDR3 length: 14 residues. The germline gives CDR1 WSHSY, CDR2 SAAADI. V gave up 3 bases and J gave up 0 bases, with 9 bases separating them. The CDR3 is CASSEFLSSYEQYV. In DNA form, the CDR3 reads TGCGCCAGCAGTGAATTCCTGAGCTCCTACGAGCAGTACGTC.

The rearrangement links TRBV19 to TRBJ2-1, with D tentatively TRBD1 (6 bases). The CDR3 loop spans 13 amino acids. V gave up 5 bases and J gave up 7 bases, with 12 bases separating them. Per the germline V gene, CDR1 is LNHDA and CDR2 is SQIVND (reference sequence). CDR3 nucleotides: TGTGCCAGTAGTGGGGGAACAGGGAATGAGCAGTTCTTC. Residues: CASSGGTGNEQFF.

In nucleotides, the CDR3 is TGCGCCAGCAGCCCAGACAGGTTTTCTGGAGCTTTCTTT. Translated: CASSPDRFSGAFF. The V call is TRBV4-1, the J call TRBJ1-1; the D gene is possibly TRBD1 (6 bases). From germline, CDR1 is MGHRA and CDR2 YSYEKL. The CDR3 loop spans 13 amino acids. Trimming stripped 4 bases from V and 10 bases from J, with 16 bases between.

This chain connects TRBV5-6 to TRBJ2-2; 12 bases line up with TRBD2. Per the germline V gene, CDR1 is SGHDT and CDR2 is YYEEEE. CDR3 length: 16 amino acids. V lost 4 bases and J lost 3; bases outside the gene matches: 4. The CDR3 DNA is TGTGCCAGCAGCAGAGCTAGCGGGGGGGACACCGGGGAGCTGTTTTTT. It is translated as CASSRASGGDTGELFF.

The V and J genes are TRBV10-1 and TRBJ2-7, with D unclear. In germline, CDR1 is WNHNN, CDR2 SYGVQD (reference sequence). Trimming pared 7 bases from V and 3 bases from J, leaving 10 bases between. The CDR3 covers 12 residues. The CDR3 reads CASNSTFYEQYV. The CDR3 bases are TGCGCCAGCAACTCGACTTTCTACGAGCAGTACGTC.

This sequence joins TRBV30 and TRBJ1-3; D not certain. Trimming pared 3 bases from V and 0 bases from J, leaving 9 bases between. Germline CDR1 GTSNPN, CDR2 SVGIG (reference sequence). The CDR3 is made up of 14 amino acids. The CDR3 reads CAWRDMFSGNTIYF. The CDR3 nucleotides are TGTGCCTGGAGAGACATGTTCTCTGGAAACACCATATATTTT.

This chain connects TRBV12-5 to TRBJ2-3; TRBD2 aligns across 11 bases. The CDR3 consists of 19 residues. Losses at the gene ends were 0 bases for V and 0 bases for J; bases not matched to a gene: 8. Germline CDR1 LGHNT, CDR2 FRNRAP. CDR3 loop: CASGLVRGTSGTSTDTQYF. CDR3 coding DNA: TGTGCTAGTGGTTTGGTACGGGGGACTAGCGGTACTAGCACAGATACGCAGTATTTT.

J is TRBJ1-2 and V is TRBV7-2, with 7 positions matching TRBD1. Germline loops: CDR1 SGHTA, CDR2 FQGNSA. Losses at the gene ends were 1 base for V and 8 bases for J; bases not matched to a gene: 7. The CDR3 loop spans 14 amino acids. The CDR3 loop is CASSLVFQGVGYTF. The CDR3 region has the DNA TGTGCCAGCAGCTTAGTGTTCCAGGGGGTCGGCTACACCTTC. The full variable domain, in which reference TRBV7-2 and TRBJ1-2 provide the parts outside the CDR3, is GAGVSQSPSNKVTEKGKDVELRCDPISGHTALYWYRQSLGQGLEFLIYFQGNSAPDKSGLPSDRFSAERTGGSVSTLTIQRTQQEDSAVYLCASSLVFQGVGYTFGSGTRLTVV.

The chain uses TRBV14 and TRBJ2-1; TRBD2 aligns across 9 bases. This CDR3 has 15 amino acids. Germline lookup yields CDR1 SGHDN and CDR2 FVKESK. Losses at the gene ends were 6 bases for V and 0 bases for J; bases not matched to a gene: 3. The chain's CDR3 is CASRLSGSSYNEQFF. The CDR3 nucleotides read TGTGCCAGCAGACTTAGCGGGAGCTCCTACAATGAGCAGTTCTTC.